The T cell receptor beta chain described here comes from a study of blood T cell repertoires in COVID-19. Study-wide context: The study drew acute and convalescent COVID-19 samples from the United States, Italy and Spain.

Data came from immunoSEQ multiplex PCR; TCRdb stores just in-frame clones and leaves some out. In the table there are around 270,000 clones, less than 90% of which are singletons. A word on this clone: This same CDR3 is encoded by further DNA sequences in the sample.

The germline V gene encodes CDR1 LGHDT and CDR2 YNNKEL (reference sequence). Between the trimmed V and J ends, which lost 3 bases and 8 bases, there was a span of 5 bases. The CDR3 runs to 12 residues. The receptor was derived from a man between 25 and 39 years old with active or convalescent COVID-19. Sequenced material: peripheral blood. The chain recombines TRBV3-1 (or the pseudogene TRBV3-2) with TRBJ1-6; D remains ambiguous. CDR3 nucleotides: TGTGCCAGCAGCCACTCCGATTCACCCCTCCACTTT. This codes for CASSHSDSPLHF.